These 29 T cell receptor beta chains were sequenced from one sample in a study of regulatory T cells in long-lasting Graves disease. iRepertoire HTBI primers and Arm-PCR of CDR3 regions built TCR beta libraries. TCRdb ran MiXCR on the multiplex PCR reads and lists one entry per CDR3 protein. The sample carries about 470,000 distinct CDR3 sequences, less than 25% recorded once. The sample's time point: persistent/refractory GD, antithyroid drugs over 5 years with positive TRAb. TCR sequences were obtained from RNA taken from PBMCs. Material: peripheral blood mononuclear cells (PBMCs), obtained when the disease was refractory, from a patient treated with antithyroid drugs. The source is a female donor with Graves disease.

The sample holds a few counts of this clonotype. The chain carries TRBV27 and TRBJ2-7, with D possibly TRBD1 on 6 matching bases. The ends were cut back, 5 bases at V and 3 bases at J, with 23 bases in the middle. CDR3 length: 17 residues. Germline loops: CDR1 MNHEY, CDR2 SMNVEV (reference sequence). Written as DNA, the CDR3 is TGTGCCAGCAGTACTCTTCCAGGGGAGACCTACATCTACGAGCAGTACTTC. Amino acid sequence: CASSTLPGETYIYEQYF.

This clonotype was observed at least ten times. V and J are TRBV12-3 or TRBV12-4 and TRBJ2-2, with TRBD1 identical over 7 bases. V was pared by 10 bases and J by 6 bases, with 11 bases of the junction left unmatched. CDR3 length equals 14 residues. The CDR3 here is CATSQIQGAGELFF. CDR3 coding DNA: TGTGCCACCAGCCAGATTCAGGGGGCCGGGGAGCTGTTTTTT.

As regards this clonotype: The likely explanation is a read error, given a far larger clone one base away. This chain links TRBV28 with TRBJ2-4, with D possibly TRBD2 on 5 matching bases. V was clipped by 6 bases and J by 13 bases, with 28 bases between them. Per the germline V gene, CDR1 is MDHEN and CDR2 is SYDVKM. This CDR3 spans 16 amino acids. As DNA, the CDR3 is TGTGCCAGCAGCCCGAACGGAGGCCTATGGGTCAATGAGCAGTACTTC. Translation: CASSPNGGLWVNEQYF. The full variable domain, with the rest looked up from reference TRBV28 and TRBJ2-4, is DVKVTQSSRYLVKRTGEKVFLECVQDMDHENMFWYRQDPGLGLRLIYFSYDVKMKEKGDIPEGYSVSREKKERFSLILESASTNQTSMYLCASSPNGGLWVNEQYFGAGTRLSVL.

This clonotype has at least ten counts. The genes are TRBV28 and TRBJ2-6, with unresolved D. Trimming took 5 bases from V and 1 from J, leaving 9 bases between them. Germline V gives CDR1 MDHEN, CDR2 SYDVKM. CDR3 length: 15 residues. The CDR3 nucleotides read TGTGCCAGCAGTGCCAGGTCTTCTGGGGCCAACGTCCTGACTTTC. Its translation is CASSARSSGANVLTF.

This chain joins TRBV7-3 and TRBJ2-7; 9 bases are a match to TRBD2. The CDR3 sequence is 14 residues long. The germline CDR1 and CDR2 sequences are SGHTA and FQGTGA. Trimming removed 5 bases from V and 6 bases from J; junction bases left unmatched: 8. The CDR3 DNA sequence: TGTGCCAGCAGCGTCCTAGCGGGGCAGGGCGAGCAGTACTTC. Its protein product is CASSVLAGQGEQYF.

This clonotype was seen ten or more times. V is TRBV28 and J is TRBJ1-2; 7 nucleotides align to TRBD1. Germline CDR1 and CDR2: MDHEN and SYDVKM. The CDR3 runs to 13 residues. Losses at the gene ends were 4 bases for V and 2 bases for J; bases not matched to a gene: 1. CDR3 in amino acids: CASSWDSNYGYTF. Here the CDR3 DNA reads TGTGCCAGCAGTTGGGACAGCAACTATGGCTACACCTTC.

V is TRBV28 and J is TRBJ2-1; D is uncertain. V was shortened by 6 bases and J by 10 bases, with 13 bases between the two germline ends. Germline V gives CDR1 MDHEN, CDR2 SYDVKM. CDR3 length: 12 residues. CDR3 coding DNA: TGTGCCAGCAGGAAAAGAATAGGAGAGCAGTTCTTC. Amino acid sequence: CASRKRIGEQFF. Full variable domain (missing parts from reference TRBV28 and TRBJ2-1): DVKVTQSSRYLVKRTGEKVFLECVQDMDHENMFWYRQDPGLGLRLIYFSYDVKMKEKGDIPEGYSVSREKKERFSLILESASTNQTSMYLCASRKRIGEQFFGPGTRLTVL.

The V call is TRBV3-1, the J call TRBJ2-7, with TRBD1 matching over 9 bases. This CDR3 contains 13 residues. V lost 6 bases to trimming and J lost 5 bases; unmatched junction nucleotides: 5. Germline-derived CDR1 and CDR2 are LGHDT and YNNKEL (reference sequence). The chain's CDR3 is CASRTGGGHEQYF. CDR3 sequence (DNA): TGTGCCAGCAGGACAGGGGGAGGTCACGAGCAGTACTTC.

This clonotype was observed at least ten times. The DNA for the CDR3 is TGTGCCTGGAGTTCTAGCGGGAGCCACGAGCAGTACTTC. This codes for CAWSSSGSHEQYF. This chain uses TRBV30 with TRBJ2-7; 10 bases agree with TRBD2. CDR1 is GTSNPN, CDR2 SVGIG, per germline (reference sequence). The J segment lost 5 bases and the V segment lost 2 bases, leaving 3 bases of the junction unmatched. This CDR3 spans 13 amino acids.

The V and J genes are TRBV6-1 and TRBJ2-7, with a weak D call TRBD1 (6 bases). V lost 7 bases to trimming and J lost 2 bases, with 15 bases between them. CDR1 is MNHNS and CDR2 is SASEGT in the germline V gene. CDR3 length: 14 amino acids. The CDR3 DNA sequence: TGTGCCAGCAAAGTCGGGACACAGACCTACGAGCAGTACTTC. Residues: CASKVGTQTYEQYF.

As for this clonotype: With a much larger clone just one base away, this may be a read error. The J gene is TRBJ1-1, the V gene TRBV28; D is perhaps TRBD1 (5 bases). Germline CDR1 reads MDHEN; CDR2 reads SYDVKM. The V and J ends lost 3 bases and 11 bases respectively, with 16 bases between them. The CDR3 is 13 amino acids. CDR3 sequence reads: CASSFGRDYDAFF. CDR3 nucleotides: TGTGCCAGCAGTTTCGGGCGGGACTATGATGCTTTCTTT.

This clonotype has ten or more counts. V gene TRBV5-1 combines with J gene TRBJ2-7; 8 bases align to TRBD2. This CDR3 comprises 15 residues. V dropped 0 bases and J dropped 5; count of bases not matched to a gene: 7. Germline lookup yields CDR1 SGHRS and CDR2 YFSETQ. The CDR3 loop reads CASSLAAGRANEQYF. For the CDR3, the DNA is TGCGCCAGCAGCTTGGCCGCCGGGAGGGCCAACGAGCAGTACTTC.

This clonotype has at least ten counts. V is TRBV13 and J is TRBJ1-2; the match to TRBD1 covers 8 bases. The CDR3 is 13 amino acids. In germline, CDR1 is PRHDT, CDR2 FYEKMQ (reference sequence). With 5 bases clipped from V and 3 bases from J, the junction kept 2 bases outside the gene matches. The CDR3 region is CASSRGQDYGYTF. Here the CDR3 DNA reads TGTGCCAGCAGCAGGGGACAGGACTATGGCTACACCTTC.

CDR3 residues: CASSLSTGGPEETQYF. The CDR3 region has the DNA TGTGCCAGCAGTTTATCGACGGGAGGGCCGGAAGAGACCCAGTACTTC. The rearrangement uses TRBV27 and TRBJ2-5, with 8 bases matching TRBD2. With 0 bases clipped from V and 3 bases from J, the junction kept 6 bases outside the gene matches. Germline lookup yields CDR1 MNHEY and CDR2 SMNVEV (reference sequence). The CDR3 is 16 residues long.

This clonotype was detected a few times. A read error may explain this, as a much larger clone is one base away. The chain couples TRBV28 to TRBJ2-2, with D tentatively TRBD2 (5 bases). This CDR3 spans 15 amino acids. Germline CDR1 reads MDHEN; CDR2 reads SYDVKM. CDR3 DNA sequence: TGTGCCAGCAGTTTAGTCACCATAAACACCGGGGAGCTGCTTTTT. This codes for CASSLVTINTGELLF. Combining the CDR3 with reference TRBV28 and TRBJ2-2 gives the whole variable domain DVKVTQSSRYLVKRTGEKVFLECVQDMDHENMFWYRQDPGLGLRLIYFSYDVKMKEKGDIPEGYSVSREKKERFSLILESASTNQTSMYLCASSLVTINTGELLFGEGSRLTVL.

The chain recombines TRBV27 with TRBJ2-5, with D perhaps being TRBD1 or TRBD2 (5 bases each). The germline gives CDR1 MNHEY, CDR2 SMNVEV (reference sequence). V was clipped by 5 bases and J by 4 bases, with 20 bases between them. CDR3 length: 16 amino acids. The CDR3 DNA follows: TGTGCCAGCAGTGGCATCCAGGCAGAGGGGATAGAGACCCAGTACTTC. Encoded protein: CASSGIQAEGIETQYF.

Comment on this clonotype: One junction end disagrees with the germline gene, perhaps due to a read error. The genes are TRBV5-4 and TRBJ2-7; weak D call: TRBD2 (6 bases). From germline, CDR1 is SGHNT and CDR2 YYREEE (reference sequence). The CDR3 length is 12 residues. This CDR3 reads CAGSTVGGEQYF. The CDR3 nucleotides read TGTGCCGGCAGTACCGTCGGGGGCGAGCAGTACTTC.

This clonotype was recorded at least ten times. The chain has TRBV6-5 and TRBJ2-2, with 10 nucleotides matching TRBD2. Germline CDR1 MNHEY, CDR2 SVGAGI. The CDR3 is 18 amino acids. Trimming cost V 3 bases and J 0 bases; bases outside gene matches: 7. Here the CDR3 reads CASSYPPLAGANTGELFF. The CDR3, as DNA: TGTGCCAGCAGTTATCCCCCTCTAGCGGGGGCGAACACCGGGGAGCTGTTTTTT.

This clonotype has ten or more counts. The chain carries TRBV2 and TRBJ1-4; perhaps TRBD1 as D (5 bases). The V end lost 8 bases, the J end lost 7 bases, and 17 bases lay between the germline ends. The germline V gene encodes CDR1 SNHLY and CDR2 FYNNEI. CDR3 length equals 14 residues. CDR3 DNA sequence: TGTGCCAGCGGCTCATGGGGGTCGGTTGAAAAACTGTTTTTT. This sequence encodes CASGSWGSVEKLFF.

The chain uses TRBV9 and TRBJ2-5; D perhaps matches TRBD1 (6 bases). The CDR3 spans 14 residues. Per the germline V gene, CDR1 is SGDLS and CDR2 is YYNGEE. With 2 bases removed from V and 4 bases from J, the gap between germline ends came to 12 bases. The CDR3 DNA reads TGTGCCAGCAGCGTGACAGGATGGGCAGAGACCCAGTACTTC. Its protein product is CASSVTGWAETQYF.

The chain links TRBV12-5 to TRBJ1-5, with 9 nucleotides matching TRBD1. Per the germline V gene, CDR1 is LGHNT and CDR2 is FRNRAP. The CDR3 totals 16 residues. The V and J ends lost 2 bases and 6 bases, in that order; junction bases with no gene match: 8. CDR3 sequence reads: CASGLPGQGEAQPQHF. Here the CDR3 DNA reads TGTGCTAGTGGTTTGCCGGGACAGGGAGAGGCTCAGCCCCAGCATTTT.

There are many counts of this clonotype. In nucleotides, the CDR3 is TGTGCCACCAGTGATTTGCGGTTCGGCGGGGTGGAGACCCAGTACTTC. It specifies CATSDLRFGGVETQYF. The V call is TRBV24-1, the J call TRBJ2-5; D possibly corresponds to TRBD2 (6 bases). The length of the CDR3 is 16 residues. With 0 bases removed from V and 5 bases from J, the gap between germline ends came to 15 bases. Germline V gene sequence: CDR1 KGHDR, CDR2 SFDVKD.

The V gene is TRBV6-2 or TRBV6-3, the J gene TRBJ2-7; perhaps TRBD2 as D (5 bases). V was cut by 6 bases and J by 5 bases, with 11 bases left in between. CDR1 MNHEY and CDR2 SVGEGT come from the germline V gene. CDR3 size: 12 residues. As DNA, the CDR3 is TGTGCCAGCAGACTAGGAGGAAACGAGCAGTACTTC. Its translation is CASRLGGNEQYF.

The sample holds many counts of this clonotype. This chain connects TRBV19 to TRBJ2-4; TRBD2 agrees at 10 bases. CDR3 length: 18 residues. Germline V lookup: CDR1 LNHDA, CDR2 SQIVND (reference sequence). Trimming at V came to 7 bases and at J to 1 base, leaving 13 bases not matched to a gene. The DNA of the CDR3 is TGTGCCAGTAATAGCGGACTAGCGGCAAACGTGGCCAAAAACATTCAGTACTTC. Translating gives CASNSGLAANVAKNIQYF.

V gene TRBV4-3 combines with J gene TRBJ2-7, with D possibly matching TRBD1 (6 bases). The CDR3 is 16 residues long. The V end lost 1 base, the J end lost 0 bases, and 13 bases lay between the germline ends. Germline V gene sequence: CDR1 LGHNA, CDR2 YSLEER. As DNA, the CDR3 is TGCGCCAGCAGCCAAGCGACAGGATTAAGCTCCTACGAGCAGTACTTC. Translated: CASSQATGLSSYEQYF.

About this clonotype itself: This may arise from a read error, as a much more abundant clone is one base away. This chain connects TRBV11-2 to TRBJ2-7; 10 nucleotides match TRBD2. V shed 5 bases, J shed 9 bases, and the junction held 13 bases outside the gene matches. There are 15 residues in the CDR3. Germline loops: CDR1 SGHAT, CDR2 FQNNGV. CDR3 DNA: TGTGCCAGCAGCCCGGGCGCTAGCGGGAGCCACGGGCAGTACTTC. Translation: CASSPGASGSHGQYF.

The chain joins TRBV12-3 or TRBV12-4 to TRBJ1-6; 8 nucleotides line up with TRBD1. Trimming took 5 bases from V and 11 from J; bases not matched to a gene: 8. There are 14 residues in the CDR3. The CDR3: CASSPSTGEAPLHF. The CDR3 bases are TGTGCCAGCAGTCCCTCGACAGGGGAGGCACCCCTCCACTTT.

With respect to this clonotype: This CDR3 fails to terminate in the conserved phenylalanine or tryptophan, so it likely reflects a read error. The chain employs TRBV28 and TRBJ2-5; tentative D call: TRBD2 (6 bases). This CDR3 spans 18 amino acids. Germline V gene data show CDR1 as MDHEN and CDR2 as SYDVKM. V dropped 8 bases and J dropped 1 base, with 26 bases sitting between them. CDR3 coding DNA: TGTGCCAGCTCCAACTTCGTCTTAGCGGCAGCCCTCCAAGAGACCCAGTACCTC. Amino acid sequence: CASSNFVLAAALQETQYL.

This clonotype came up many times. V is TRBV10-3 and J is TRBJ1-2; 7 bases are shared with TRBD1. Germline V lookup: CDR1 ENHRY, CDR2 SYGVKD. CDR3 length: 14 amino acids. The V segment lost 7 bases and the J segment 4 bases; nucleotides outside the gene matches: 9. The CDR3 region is CAINPTGNSYGYTF. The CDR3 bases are TGTGCCATCAACCCGACAGGGAACAGCTATGGCTACACCTTC.